Below are 29 T cell receptor beta chains sequenced from a single sample in a study of T cells in Graves' hyperthyroidism and ophthalmopathy. Researchers amplified the TCR beta CDR3 regions from RNA transcripts. When the TCR CDR3 underwent first-round RT-PCR, the HTBI primer set was used. TCRdb re-analysed the multiplex PCR reads in MiXCR, keeping a single row per CDR3 protein. The sample holds a few hundred thousand distinct CDR3 sequences, approximately 14% seen once. The sequencing sample was made of blood. These TCRs come from a woman between 25 and 40 years old with Graves' hyperthyroidism.

The sample holds a few counts of this clonotype. V and J are TRBV12-3 or TRBV12-4 and TRBJ2-7; D is unclear. Trimming removed 3 bases from V and 2 bases from J, with 5 bases in between. The CDR3 loop spans 12 amino acids. The DNA for the CDR3 is TGTGCCAGCAGTTTCCAGACCTACGAGCAGTACTTC. Its translation: CASSFQTYEQYF.

This clonotype was counted only a few times. The rearrangement uses TRBV4-1 and TRBJ2-1, with 7 bases that match TRBD1. The ends lost 3 bases at V and 0 bases at J; junction bases unmatched: 5. Germline loops: CDR1 MGHRA, CDR2 YSYEKL. The CDR3 is 16 residues long. The CDR3 is CASSHFTGDSYNEQFF. Here the CDR3 DNA reads TGCGCCAGCAGCCACTTCACAGGGGACTCCTACAATGAGCAGTTCTTC.

This clonotype was counted a few times. The rearrangement links TRBV3-1 to TRBJ2-1; D may be TRBD2 (5 bases). V lost 0 bases to trimming and J lost 5 bases, with 20 bases between them. Germline CDR1 is LGHDT and CDR2 is YNNKEL (reference sequence). The CDR3 totals 18 residues. The CDR3 DNA reads as TGTGCCAGCAGCCAAGATTTAAGCGGTTCCGAAAATAACAATGAGCAGTTCTTC. Protein sequence: CASSQDLSGSENNNEQFF.

This clonotype was counted only a few times. The V call is TRBV4-1, the J call TRBJ2-3; possibly TRBD2 for D (7 bases). CDR3 length: 16 residues. V gave up 8 bases and J gave up 3 bases, with 21 bases separating them. Germline CDR1 and CDR2: MGHRA and YSYEKL. The CDR3 sequence is CASAKGWGGRTDTQYF. The CDR3 DNA follows: TGCGCCAGCGCCAAAGGGTGGGGGGGCAGGACAGATACGCAGTATTTT.

V usage is TRBV5-1 and J usage is TRBJ1-4; possibly TRBD1 for D (6 bases). Trimming stripped 4 bases from V and 4 bases from J, with 17 bases between. The CDR3 loop spans 16 amino acids. The germline CDR1 and CDR2 sequences are SGHRS and YFSETQ. The CDR3 bases are TGCGCCAGCAGCCGGCGGGGGGGCGCCAGTAATGAAAAACTGTTTTTT. Translation: CASSRRGGASNEKLFF.

This clonotype appeared many times. CDR3 sequence (DNA): TGCGCCAGCAGCATGACTAGCGGGCGGATCACCGGGGAGCTGTTTTTT. Its translation: CASSMTSGRITGELFF. V usage is TRBV5-1 and J usage is TRBJ2-2; 10 nucleotides line up with TRBD2. The ends lost 4 bases at V and 4 bases at J; junction bases unmatched: 7. This CDR3 has 16 amino acids. Germline V gene sequence: CDR1 SGHRS, CDR2 YFSETQ.

This clonotype showed up many times. V usage is TRBV11-3 and J usage is TRBJ2-1; no firm D call. CDR1 and CDR2 from the germline V gene are SGHNT and YENEEA. V was shortened by 3 bases and J by 2 bases, with 8 bases between the two germline ends. This CDR3 region has 14 residues. CDR3 in amino acids: CASSFADAYNEQFF. The CDR3 region has the DNA TGTGCCAGCAGCTTCGCTGATGCCTACAATGAGCAGTTCTTC. The full variable domain, its missing parts supplied by reference TRBV11-3 and TRBJ2-1, is EAGVVQSPRYKIIEKKQPVAFWCNPISGHNTLYWYLQNLGQGPELLIRYENEEAVDDSQLPKDRFSAERLKGVDSTLKIQPAELGDSAVYLCASSFADAYNEQFFGPGTRLTVL.

The J gene is TRBJ1-1, the V gene TRBV7-9; D is perhaps TRBD1 (6 bases). The CDR3 is 17 residues long. The germline V and J ends were trimmed by 5 bases and 5 bases, with 24 bases remaining between them. The germline V gene encodes CDR1 SEHNR and CDR2 FQNEAQ (reference sequence). CDR3: CASSLPVMGGAGTEAFF. The CDR3 bases are TGTGCCAGCAGCCTTCCCGTTATGGGGGGGGCTGGAACTGAAGCTTTCTTT.

V gene TRBV12-3 or TRBV12-4 combines with J gene TRBJ1-3; tentative D call: TRBD1 (6 bases). V lost 6 bases, J lost 4 bases, and 13 bases lay in between. The CDR3 totals 14 residues. Here the CDR3 DNA reads TGTGCCAGCAGCAGGGGCGAAGACGGAAACACCATATATTTT. This encodes CASSRGEDGNTIYF.

This clonotype was recorded at least ten times. The chain carries TRBV12-3 or TRBV12-4 and TRBJ2-7; no definite D call. The CDR3 runs 13 residues. V was pared by 5 bases and J by 1 base, with 9 bases between. CDR3 nucleotides: TGTGCCAGCAGTGAAGACTGGTCCTACGAGCAGTACTTC. It encodes CASSEDWSYEQYF.

This chain uses TRBV19 with TRBJ2-1; 9 bases map to TRBD2. The CDR3 runs 16 residues. V gave up 3 bases and J gave up 3 bases; unmatched junction bases: 6. The germline CDR1 and CDR2 sequences are LNHDA and SQIVND (reference sequence). The CDR3 here is CASSIVAGEGYNEQFF. For the CDR3, the DNA is TGTGCCAGTAGTATCGTAGCGGGAGAAGGCTACAATGAGCAGTTCTTC.

Many counts were recorded for this clonotype. The chain couples TRBV7-9 to TRBJ2-5, with TRBD2 identical over 12 bases. This CDR3 comprises 15 residues. The junction had 5 bases not matched to a gene; V was cut back by 5 bases and J by 4 bases. CDR1 SEHNR and CDR2 FQNEAQ come from the germline V gene (reference sequence). CDR3 in amino acids: CASSDPTSGRETQYF. CDR3 bases: TGTGCCAGCAGCGACCCGACTAGCGGGAGAGAGACCCAGTACTTC.

This chain connects TRBV24-1 to TRBJ2-1, with D tentatively TRBD2 (6 bases). The CDR3 covers 13 residues. Trimming removed 7 bases from V and 8 bases from J, with 14 bases in between. From germline, CDR1 is KGHDR and CDR2 SFDVKD. CDR3 protein: CATSGSGYDEQFF. The CDR3 DNA follows: TGTGCCACCAGCGGCAGCGGGTACGATGAGCAGTTCTTC.

This clonotype occurred many times. The chain combines TRBV12-3 or TRBV12-4 with TRBJ1-4; weak D call: TRBD1 (6 bases). The V end was cut by 7 bases, the J end by 7 bases, with 16 bases between. The length of the CDR3 is 14 residues. The CDR3: CASTEQGRFEKLFF. The CDR3 bases are TGTGCCAGCACCGAACAGGGCCGGTTTGAAAAACTGTTTTTT.

The chain employs TRBV6-2 or TRBV6-3 and TRBJ2-1, with D unresolved. The CDR3 loop spans 15 amino acids. Germline V gives CDR1 MNHEY, CDR2 SVGEGT. V lost 2 bases and J 2 bases, leaving 10 bases between the germline ends. This CDR3 reads CASSYRLQTYNEQFF. The CDR3 region has the DNA TGTGCCAGCAGTTACCGACTCCAAACCTACAATGAGCAGTTCTTC.

CDR3 sequence (DNA): TGTGCCAGCAGTTTATCAAGAGGGGTGGGGGCAGGGGTCTACGAGCAGTACTTC. Translated: CASSLSRGVGAGVYEQYF. The chain employs TRBV27 and TRBJ2-7, with D possibly TRBD1 on 6 matching bases. V dropped 0 bases and J dropped 3 bases, with 21 bases sitting between them. The CDR3 is 18 residues long. Germline V gene data show CDR1 as MNHEY and CDR2 as SMNVEV (reference sequence).

This clonotype appeared many times. This chain links TRBV12-3 or TRBV12-4 with TRBJ1-6, with D perhaps TRBD1 (5 bases). The CDR3 runs 15 residues. V gave up 0 bases and J gave up 6 bases, with 9 bases separating them. This CDR3 is CASSLAGDFNSPLHF. In nucleotides, the CDR3 is TGTGCCAGCAGTTTAGCAGGGGATTTTAATTCACCCCTCCACTTT.

A few counts support this clonotype. The V gene is TRBV19, the J gene TRBJ2-7; D is possibly TRBD1 or TRBD2 (6 bases each). The CDR3 has 15 amino acids. V lost 3 bases and J 0 bases, leaving 12 bases between the germline ends. The germline gives CDR1 LNHDA, CDR2 SQIVND (reference sequence). The CDR3 region has the DNA TGTGCCAGTAGTATTCTTCGGGGGCTCTCCTACGAGCAGTACTTC. Translation gives CASSILRGLSYEQYF.

The chain recombines TRBV19 with TRBJ2-2; TRBD1 might be the D (5 bases). Trimming cost V 3 bases and J 3 bases, with 11 bases left between them. Germline V gives CDR1 LNHDA, CDR2 SQIVND (reference sequence). The CDR3 spans 15 residues. Here the CDR3 DNA reads TGTGCCAGTAGTATTTATTCAGGGTACACCGGGGAGCTGTTTTTT. The encoded protein is CASSIYSGYTGELFF.

This clonotype was seen repeatedly, ten times or more. The chain employs TRBV2 and TRBJ2-7; D is unclear. Germline lookup yields CDR1 SNHLY and CDR2 FYNNEI. The CDR3 runs to 14 residues. Trimming left V 7 bases short and J 0 bases short, with 13 bases between. CDR3 bases: TGTGCCAGCATTGCAGGTCCGAGCTCCTACGAGCAGTACTTC. Its translation: CASIAGPSSYEQYF.

This clonotype was counted at least ten times. This chain joins TRBV10-3 and TRBJ2-7; 9 positions agree with TRBD1. V shed 10 bases, J shed 6 bases, and the junction held 10 bases outside the gene matches. CDR3 size: 13 residues. CDR1 and CDR2 (germline): ENHRY, SYGVKD. CDR3 in DNA: TGTGCCACTCAAGCCGGGACAGGGACCGAGCAGTACTTC. This sequence encodes CATQAGTGTEQYF.

This clonotype was seen only a few times. This chain connects TRBV4-3 to TRBJ1-2, with D unclear. This CDR3 is built from 13 residues. The V and J ends lost 4 bases and 8 bases respectively, with 14 bases between them. Germline V gene sequence: CDR1 LGHNA, CDR2 YSLEER. The CDR3 spells CASSRALTNGYTF. Here the CDR3 DNA reads TGCGCCAGCAGCCGAGCCCTGACAAACGGCTACACCTTC.

The chain uses TRBV10-3 and TRBJ2-7; the D is unclear. Per the germline V gene, CDR1 is ENHRY and CDR2 is SYGVKD. V was pared by 0 bases and J by 3 bases, with 9 bases between. This CDR3 has 14 residues. The CDR3 coding sequence is TGTGCCATCAGTGAGTCAACCTCACTCTACGAGCAGTACTTC. It codes for CAISESTSLYEQYF.

This clonotype was counted at least ten times. This sequence joins TRBV6-5 and TRBJ2-3, with TRBD2 as a possible D gene (6 bases). V shed 2 bases and J shed 2 bases, with 11 bases lying between them. The germline CDR1 and CDR2 sequences are MNHEY and SVGAGI. This CDR3 contains 15 residues. CDR3 coding DNA: TGTGCCAGCAGTTACCTAGCGCGGGACACAGATACGCAGTATTTT. Translated: CASSYLARDTDTQYF.

This clonotype was seen repeatedly, ten times or more. The rearrangement links TRBV6-1 to TRBJ1-2; 9 nucleotides agree with TRBD1. The CDR3 spans 14 residues. V shed 6 bases, J shed 7 bases, and the junction held 9 bases outside the gene matches. CDR1 is MNHNS and CDR2 is SASEGT in the germline V gene. In DNA, the CDR3 is TGTGCCAGCAGCCTTGCCGGGACAGGGTTTGGCTACACCTTC. Translating gives CASSLAGTGFGYTF.

The table lists this clonotype with many counts. CDR3 bases: TGTGCCAGCAGCTCGACAGGGTGGGAAGTAGAGCAGTTCTTC. Translated: CASSSTGWEVEQFF. The rearrangement links TRBV7-2 to TRBJ2-1, with 7 bases matching TRBD1. This CDR3 has 14 amino acids. The J segment lost 10 bases and the V segment lost 4 bases, leaving 10 bases of the junction unmatched. CDR1 SGHTA and CDR2 FQGNSA come from the germline V gene.

This clonotype has at least ten counts. This chain links TRBV10-3 with TRBJ2-5; D unclear. Trimming took off 0 bases at V and 5 bases at J, with 16 bases between the two ends. Germline V CDR1 and CDR2: ENHRY, SYGVKD. The CDR3 covers 16 residues. The CDR3 sequence: CAISESLSLRAETQYF. In DNA form, the CDR3 reads TGTGCCATCAGTGAGTCTTTGAGTTTACGTGCGGAGACCCAGTACTTC.

Here the CDR3 reads CAWRFSSGVGTDTQYF. The CDR3 region has the DNA TGTGCCTGGAGGTTCTCGTCAGGGGTGGGCACAGATACGCAGTATTTT. V is TRBV30 and J is TRBJ2-3, with D possibly TRBD1 on 6 matching bases. Germline lookup yields CDR1 GTSNPN and CDR2 SVGIG (reference sequence). The CDR3 totals 16 residues. V lost 3 bases and J lost 1, with 17 bases in between.

This clonotype was seen repeatedly, ten times or more. The chain is built from TRBV12-3 or TRBV12-4 and TRBJ2-5, with D unresolved. The CDR3 runs 12 residues. V was shortened by 6 bases and J by 4 bases, with 9 bases between the two germline ends. This CDR3 reads CASSQTAETQYF. CDR3 DNA sequence: TGTGCCAGCAGCCAGACCGCAGAGACCCAGTACTTC.